Listed here are 12 T cell receptor beta chains from one sample, sequenced in a study of blood T cell repertoires in COVID-19. Libraries were prepared by immunoSEQ multiplex PCR; TCRdb keeps only in-frame clonotypes and omits some of them. Of 95,000 to 110,000 clones in the sample, 75% to 90% were seen once. Specimen: peripheral blood. All receptors derive from a human donor in a cohort sampled during active or convalescent COVID-19.

The chain is built from TRBV5-1 and TRBJ2-5; 12 nucleotides match TRBD2. Germline trimming cut 4 bases from V and 5 bases from J; bases unmatched to any gene: 9. Germline V lookup: CDR1 SGHRS, CDR2 YFSETQ. CDR3 length: 16 residues. CDR3 DNA sequence: TGCGCCAGCAGCGGAAGGACTAGCGGGGTATCCGAGACCCAGTACTTC. Its translation is CASSGRTSGVSETQYF.

The chain combines TRBV11-3 with TRBJ1-1; maybe TRBD1 (5 bases). The CDR3 totals 13 residues. V lost 5 bases, J lost 0 bases, and 7 bases lay in between. Germline V gene sequence: CDR1 SGHNT, CDR2 YENEEA. CDR3 residues: CASSRQMNTEAFF. The CDR3 coding sequence is TGTGCCAGCAGCCGACAGATGAACACTGAAGCTTTCTTT.

V gene TRBV19 combines with J gene TRBJ2-1, with a weak D call TRBD2 (6 bases). V shed 1 base and J shed 2 bases, with 9 bases lying between them. The CDR3 has 15 amino acids. CDR1 LNHDA and CDR2 SQIVND come from the germline V gene (reference sequence). CDR3 in DNA: TGTGCCAGTAGTATAGGGAGGGTCCCCTACAATGAGCAGTTCTTC. Its translation is CASSIGRVPYNEQFF.

Of note for this clone: Other nucleotide sequences from this sample produce the same CDR3. The V and J genes are TRBV7-2 and TRBJ2-7; D not certain. Trimming took off 0 bases at V and 2 bases at J, with 2 bases between the two ends. Germline CDR1 SGHTA, CDR2 FQGNSA. This CDR3 is built from 12 residues. The CDR3 region has the DNA TGTGCCAGCAGCTTAGCCACCTACGAGCAGTACTTC. Translated: CASSLATYEQYF.

The CDR3: CASSLTGGDTGELFF. CDR3 DNA: TGCGCCAGCAGCTTGACAGGGGGTGACACCGGGGAGCTGTTTTTT. The rearrangement links TRBV5-1 to TRBJ2-2; 8 bases fit TRBD1. With V trimmed by 1 base and J by 3 bases, 2 bases remained unmatched. Per germline, CDR1 SGHRS and CDR2 YFSETQ. This CDR3 contains 15 residues.

This clone has more than one count but fewer than ten. CDR3 in DNA: TGTGCCAGCAGTAGACAGGGAAACACCATATATTTT. Its protein product is CASSRQGNTIYF. V usage is TRBV28 and J usage is TRBJ1-3, with a possible D match to TRBD1 (5 bases). Trimming stripped 5 bases from V and 4 bases from J, with 6 bases between. The CDR3 covers 12 residues. Germline assignment: CDR1 MDHEN and CDR2 SYDVKM.

J is TRBJ1-5 and V is TRBV7-9; 8 bases map to TRBD1. Germline V lookup: CDR1 SEHNR, CDR2 FQNEAQ (reference sequence). The CDR3 is 18 residues long. The ends lost 0 bases at V and 3 bases at J; junction bases unmatched: 10. The CDR3 spells CASSLAGGGTGYNQPQHF. The CDR3 DNA reads as TGTGCCAGCAGCTTAGCGGGGGGTGGGACAGGCTACAATCAGCCCCAGCATTTT.

The V gene is TRBV5-1, the J gene TRBJ2-7, with D tentatively TRBD1 (5 bases). CDR1 and CDR2 from the germline V gene are SGHRS and YFSETQ. This CDR3 contains 16 residues. V was clipped by 1 base and J by 8 bases, with 22 bases between them. CDR3 coding DNA: TGCGCCAGCAGCTTGTCAACAGGTACCGGTTTTATGCAGCAGTACTTC. It translates to CASSLSTGTGFMQQYF.

This chain joins TRBV19 and TRBJ1-2, with TRBD1 matching 7 bases. Germline lookup yields CDR1 LNHDA and CDR2 SQIVND (reference sequence). This CDR3 has 14 amino acids. The trim removed 3 bases at V and 2 bases at J, leaving 3 bases unmatched. Written as DNA, the CDR3 is TGTGCCAGTAGTATCGGGACAGCCAACTATGGCTACACCTTC. As protein: CASSIGTANYGYTF.

The gene calls are TRBV29-1 and TRBJ2-1; perhaps TRBD1 as D (5 bases). The germline V and J ends were trimmed by 3 bases and 8 bases, with 11 bases remaining between them. This CDR3 contains 12 residues. The germline CDR1 and CDR2 sequences are SQVTM and ANQGSEA. CDR3 nucleotides: TGCAGCGTTGAGTTTCAAGGGGATGAGCAGTTCTTC. Translated: CSVEFQGDEQFF.

V gene TRBV6-6 combines with J gene TRBJ2-7; the match to TRBD1 covers 9 bases. The CDR3 has 15 residues. The J segment lost 5 bases and the V segment lost 0 bases, leaving 5 bases of the junction unmatched. From germline, CDR1 is MNHNY and CDR2 SVGAGI (reference sequence). The CDR3 spells CASSYSRTGDNEQYF. Here the CDR3 DNA reads TGTGCCAGCAGTTACTCCAGGACAGGGGACAACGAGCAGTACTTC.

The chain employs TRBV4-1 and TRBJ1-2, with unresolved D. The germline V gene has CDR1 MGHRA and CDR2 YSYEKL. The CDR3 covers 16 residues. The V and J ends lost 0 bases and 4 bases respectively, with 15 bases between them. The CDR3 protein is CASSQDQAMLFYGYTF. As DNA, the CDR3 is TGCGCCAGCAGCCAAGATCAAGCAATGCTCTTCTATGGCTACACCTTC.